This T cell receptor beta chain is drawn from a study of blood T cell repertoires in COVID-19. Turning to the study itself: The United States, Italy and Spain were the sources of the acute and convalescent COVID-19 samples. Sources were T cells, B-cell-depleted T cells, or PBMCs; the material itself was cDNA or gDNA.

Original data processing: Amplifying reference gene primers gave estimates of nucleated cell counts. The method was immunoSEQ multiplex PCR; TCRdb's version includes in-frame clones alone and lacks a portion of them. V, J and clone size reflect that table, while D and trimming were determined from the DNA. This table has about 110,000 clones, around 84% appearing once. The receptor comes from a human donor in a cohort sampled during active COVID-19. Specimen: peripheral blood.

The chain's CDR3 is CASSHYAHGTQQETQYF. In nucleotides, the CDR3 is TGCGCCAGCAGCCATTACGCCCATGGGACACAACAAGAGACCCAGTACTTC. J is TRBJ2-5 and V is TRBV4-1; D perhaps matches TRBD1 (6 bases). CDR3 length: 17 amino acids. Trimming took 3 bases from V and 2 from J, leaving 19 bases between them. Germline CDR1 reads MGHRA; CDR2 reads YSYEKL.